This T cell receptor (beta chain) was captured in a study of T cell repertoires in cytomegalovirus infection (dated 2019 in TCRdb). For the study in its entirety: The peptide stimulations were aimed at well-studied HLA-B-restricted epitopes as well as recently identified HLA-C-restricted CMV epitopes, whose presentation resists viral immunomodulation. Donor HLA type was relevant to the analysis, because carriage of CMV infection together with the matching HLA type was indicated by public TCR beta signatures.

From the germline V gene, CDR1 is SGHAT and CDR2 is FQNNGV. V loses 1 base at its end and J loses 4 bases; junction bases beyond the gene matches: 6. From its cysteine to its phenylalanine, the CDR3 spans 16 amino acids. Left in the record is the CDR3 DNA by itself, 48 bases read in frame from the first base. Study-wide conclusions, independent of this receptor: The ex vivo response was dominated by HLA-C-restricted CMV-specific TCR beta clonotypes, which also provided the single most frequent clonotype in two of eight donors. In both this cohort and an independent roughly 350-donor cohort, the cumulative frequency of public TCR beta family members distinguished carriers of CMV infection plus the relevant HLA type.

The sample's treatment or condition label, decoded: in vitro stimulation with specific CMV peptide epitopes to enrich CMV-specific T cells. For sequencing, an Illumina HiSeq 1500 was employed. TCRdb reworked the public reads: Q25 trimming with fastp, MiXCR clone assembly, productive beta chains retained. Each record represents a unique CDR3 protein, reported with the most common genes and DNA among its rows. This sample gives 640,000 or so distinct CDR3 sequences in total; 30% to 40% of them show up just once. The ten largest account for 15% to 20% of the sample. A few counts support this clonotype. There is no known antigen for this receptor. Qualities for individual bases were not recorded, and no much larger clone is one base off.

Here the sequenced sample was cultured PBMCs, taken from culture after CMV antigen stimulation. The TCR was taken from a human donor in good health (CMV status not recorded). Some clones in this sample may be carry-over from other donors' samples. This sequence uses TRBV11-2 and TRBJ2-3; a stretch of 9 junction bases matches TRBD2. The CDR3 protein: CASSLVASGNSDTQYF. The sequenced DNA is TGTGCCAGCAGCTTAGTCGCTAGCGGGAACTCAGATACGCAGTATTTT.